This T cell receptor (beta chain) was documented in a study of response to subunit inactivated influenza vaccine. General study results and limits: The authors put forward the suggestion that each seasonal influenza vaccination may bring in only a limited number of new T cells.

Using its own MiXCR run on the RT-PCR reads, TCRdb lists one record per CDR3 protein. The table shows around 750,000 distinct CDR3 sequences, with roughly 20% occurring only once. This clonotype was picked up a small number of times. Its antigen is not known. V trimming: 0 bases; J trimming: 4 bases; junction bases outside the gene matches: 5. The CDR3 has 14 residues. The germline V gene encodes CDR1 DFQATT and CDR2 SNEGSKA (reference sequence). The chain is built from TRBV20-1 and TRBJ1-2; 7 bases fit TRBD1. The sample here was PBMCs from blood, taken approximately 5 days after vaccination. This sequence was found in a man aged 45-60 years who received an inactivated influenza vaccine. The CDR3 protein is CSARDWDSVYGYTF. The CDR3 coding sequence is TGCAGTGCTAGAGATTGGGACAGCGTCTATGGCTACACCTTC.